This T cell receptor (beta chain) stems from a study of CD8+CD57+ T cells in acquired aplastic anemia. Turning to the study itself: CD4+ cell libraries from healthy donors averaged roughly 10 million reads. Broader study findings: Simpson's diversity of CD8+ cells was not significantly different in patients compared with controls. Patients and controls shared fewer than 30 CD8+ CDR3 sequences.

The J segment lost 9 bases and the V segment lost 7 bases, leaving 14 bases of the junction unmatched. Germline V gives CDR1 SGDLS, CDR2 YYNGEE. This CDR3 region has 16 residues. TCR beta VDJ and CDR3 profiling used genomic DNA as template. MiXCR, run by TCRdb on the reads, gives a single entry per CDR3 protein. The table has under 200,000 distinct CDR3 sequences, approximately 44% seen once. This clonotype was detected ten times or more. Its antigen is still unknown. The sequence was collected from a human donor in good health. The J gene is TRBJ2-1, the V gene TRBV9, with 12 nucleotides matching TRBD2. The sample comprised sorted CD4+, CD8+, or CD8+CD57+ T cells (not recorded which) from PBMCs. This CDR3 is CASVPATSGGRSEQFF. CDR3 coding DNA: TGTGCCAGCGTACCCGCCACTAGCGGGGGGCGCAGTGAGCAGTTCTTC.